This TCR beta chain was found in a study of shared clonotypes between healthy human individuals. The donor cohort consisted entirely of Caucasian adults residing in Nashville, Tennessee. Profiled with immunoSEQ multiplex PCR; TCRdb holds only in-frame clones, not every one. The sample contains hundreds of thousands of clones, around 78% of which appear only once. This CDR3 contains 14 residues. V was clipped by 1 base and J by 7 bases, with 13 bases between them. From germline, CDR1 is SGHNT and CDR2 YENEEA. This TCR was sampled from a woman aged 25-40 years in good health. The sequencing sample was made of memory CD4+ T cells sorted from blood. Subset here: CD45RA-negative fraction. The chain employs TRBV11-3 and TRBJ2-5, with D perhaps matching TRBD1 (6 bases). This CDR3 is CASSLGGARGTQYF. CDR3 nucleotide sequence: TGTGCCAGCAGCTTAGGAGGGGCCAGGGGGACCCAGTACTTC.